This entry lists 8 T cell receptor beta chains sequenced from one sample in a study of patients and donors after allogeneic stem cell transplantation. TCRdb analysed the RT-PCR reads with MiXCR anew, one entry per CDR3 protein. Of about 960,000 distinct CDR3 sequences listed, roughly 17% are singletons. The source material was blood, either unsorted or a sorted T cell fraction (not recorded which). These TCRs come from a human donor who was either an allogeneic HSCT recipient or a stem cell or donor lymphocyte infusion donor (not recorded which). It is not recorded whose cells these are; they may come from a transplant donor.

This clonotype was seen a few times. This chain uses TRBV7-9 with TRBJ2-5; TRBD1 might be the D (6 bases). Germline values: CDR1 SEHNR, CDR2 FQNEAQ (reference sequence). This CDR3 spans 15 amino acids. Trimming took off 5 bases at V and 2 bases at J, with 15 bases between the two ends. The CDR3 protein is CASSPRQVGQETQYF. The CDR3 nucleotides are TGTGCCAGCAGCCCCCGACAGGTCGGGCAAGAGACCCAGTACTTC.

A few counts support this clonotype. The CDR3 here is CSASLRERFEQYF. The DNA for the CDR3 is TGCAGTGCTAGTCTGCGGGAGAGGTTCGAGCAGTACTTC. The chain uses TRBV20-1 and TRBJ2-7, with 7 bases fitting TRBD2. CDR3 size: 13 residues. Germline CDR1 and CDR2: DFQATT and SNEGSKA (reference sequence). V was clipped by 3 bases and J by 6 bases; unmatched bases: 8.

This clonotype has only a few counts. The chain is built from TRBV4-3 and TRBJ2-5; 8 nucleotides match TRBD1. CDR3 length equals 15 residues. Looked up from germline, CDR1 is LGHNA and CDR2 is YSLEER. The J segment lost 2 bases and the V segment lost 1 base, leaving 3 bases of the junction unmatched. The CDR3 loop reads CASSQGTGGQETQYF. CDR3 in DNA: TGCGCCAGCAGCCAAGGCACAGGGGGTCAAGAGACCCAGTACTTC.

V and J are TRBV4-3 and TRBJ2-7, with 7 nucleotides matching TRBD1. This CDR3 has 15 amino acids. Trimming removed 1 base from V and 2 bases from J; junction bases left unmatched: 5. Germline CDR1 is LGHNA and CDR2 is YSLEER. DNA of the CDR3: TGCGCCAGCAGCCAAGGAGAGACAGGGACCTACGAGCAGTACTTC. Translation gives CASSQGETGTYEQYF.

This CDR3 is CATKVIQGGYTF. The CDR3 nucleotides are TGTGCCACCAAAGTCATCCAGGGAGGCTACACCTTC. The genes are TRBV24-1 and TRBJ1-2; TRBD1 is a possible D gene (5 bases). From germline, CDR1 is KGHDR and CDR2 SFDVKD. V lost 8 bases and J 8 bases, leaving 14 bases between the germline ends. This CDR3 is 12 amino acids long.

Only a few counts were recorded for this clonotype. This chain uses TRBV12-3 or TRBV12-4 with TRBJ2-3, with 8 bases identical to TRBD1. The V segment lost 0 bases and the J segment 2 bases; nucleotides outside the gene matches: 10. The CDR3 runs to 18 residues. This CDR3 is CASSLAKWAGGTTDTQYF. The CDR3 nucleotides read TGTGCCAGCAGTTTAGCTAAGTGGGCAGGGGGCACCACAGATACGCAGTATTTT.

This clonotype was counted only a few times. The V call is TRBV5-1, the J call TRBJ2-1; 11 bases are shared with TRBD2. There are 15 residues in the CDR3. The ends lost 0 bases at V and 8 bases at J; junction bases unmatched: 4. Germline lookup yields CDR1 SGHRS and CDR2 YFSETQ. DNA of the CDR3: TGCGCCAGCAGCTTGGTTACTAGCGGGAGAGATGAGCAGTTCTTC. Its translation is CASSLVTSGRDEQFF.

V usage is TRBV15 and J usage is TRBJ2-3; D perhaps matches TRBD2 (6 bases). The germline V gene has CDR1 LNHNV and CDR2 YYDKDF (reference sequence). The V end was cut by 0 bases, the J end by 2 bases, with 12 bases between. The CDR3 is 16 residues long. CDR3 residues: CATSRDKGLHTDTQYF. CDR3 DNA sequence: TGTGCCACCAGCAGAGATAAGGGACTCCACACAGATACGCAGTATTTT.